What follows are 25 T cell receptor beta chains derived from one specimen sequenced in a study of blood T cell repertoires in COVID-19. The data were produced by immunoSEQ multiplex PCR, yet TCRdb's version contains in-frame clones alone and is incomplete. The sample holds approximately 17,000 clones, 70% to 90% seen once. The specimen was peripheral blood. Receptors originate from a human donor in a cohort sampled during active COVID-19.

The chain links TRBV9 to TRBJ2-1, with a weak D call TRBD1 (5 bases). V lost 3 bases to trimming and J lost 5 bases, with 21 bases between them. This CDR3 is 17 amino acids long. Germline V gene sequence: CDR1 SGDLS, CDR2 YYNGEE. CDR3 DNA: TGTGCCAGCAGCGCAGGGCCTGGGGATTGGACGGACAATGAGCAGTTCTTC. It yields the protein CASSAGPGDWTDNEQFF.

The V call is TRBV19, the J call TRBJ2-5; tentative D call: TRBD2 (6 bases). This CDR3 comprises 14 residues. Looked up from germline, CDR1 is LNHDA and CDR2 is SQIVND (reference sequence). With 3 bases removed from V and 2 bases from J, the gap between germline ends came to 10 bases. CDR3 bases: TGTGCCAGTAGTATTCCGGGGGAACAAGAGACCCAGTACTTC. Protein product: CASSIPGEQETQYF.

The rearrangement uses TRBV27 and TRBJ1-6; no clear D. Germline values: CDR1 MNHEY, CDR2 SMNVEV (reference sequence). The CDR3 totals 12 residues. V lost 4 bases to trimming and J lost 4 bases, with 2 bases between them. The CDR3 here is CASSSYNSPLHF. The DNA of the CDR3 is TGTGCCAGCAGTTCGTATAATTCACCCCTCCACTTT.

The V gene is TRBV9, the J gene TRBJ2-3; 15 bases agree with TRBD2. Germline CDR1 is SGDLS and CDR2 is YYNGEE. The CDR3 has 17 amino acids. J was trimmed by 3 bases and V by 3 bases; bases with no gene match: 5. In nucleotides, the CDR3 is TGTGCCAGCAGCGCAGGACTAGCGGGGGGGCGGACAGATACGCAGTATTTT. This translates into CASSAGLAGGRTDTQYF.

The gene calls are TRBV30 and TRBJ1-2, with TRBD1 as a possible D gene (6 bases). The CDR3 covers 16 residues. CDR1 is GTSNPN, CDR2 SVGIG, per germline (reference sequence). V was trimmed by 7 bases and J by 2 bases, leaving 23 bases between them. CDR3 protein: CASPRGEDLKNYGYTF. The CDR3 region has the DNA TGTGCCTCCCCCAGGGGCGAGGACCTCAAAAACTATGGCTACACCTTC. The full variable domain, its missing parts supplied by reference TRBV30 and TRBJ1-2, is SQTIHQWPATLVQPVGSPLSLECTVEGTSNPNLYWYRQAAGRGLQLLFYSVGIGQISSEVPQNLSASRPQDRQFILSSKKLLLSDSGFYLCASPRGEDLKNYGYTFGSGTRLTVV.

This clone was detected only a few times. The chain is built from TRBV2 and TRBJ1-5; 7 nucleotides match TRBD1. V was pared by 6 bases and J by 3 bases, with 5 bases of the junction left unmatched. CDR3 length: 14 residues. The germline V gene has CDR1 SNHLY and CDR2 FYNNEI. In DNA form, the CDR3 reads TGTGCCAGCAGGGGGACAGAGTTCAATCAGCCCCAGCATTTT. This codes for CASRGTEFNQPQHF.

J is TRBJ2-2 and V is TRBV10-3; 11 bases match TRBD2. The ends lost 2 bases at V and 2 bases at J; junction bases unmatched: 4. The CDR3 consists of 17 residues. Germline assignment: CDR1 ENHRY and CDR2 SYGVKD. CDR3 loop: CAISEDSGGANTGELFF. For the CDR3, the DNA is TGTGCCATCAGTGAGGATAGCGGGGGGGCCAACACCGGGGAGCTGTTTTTT.

V and J are TRBV11-1 and TRBJ2-2, with D perhaps matching TRBD1 (6 bases). V was trimmed by 4 bases and J by 3 bases, leaving 9 bases between them. Germline lookup yields CDR1 SGHAT and CDR2 FQDESV (reference sequence). This CDR3 has 14 amino acids. CDR3 region: CASSSTGYTGELFF. The CDR3 nucleotides are TGTGCCAGCAGCTCCACAGGGTACACCGGGGAGCTGTTTTTT. The whole variable domain, remainder taken from reference TRBV11-1 and TRBJ2-2, is EAEVAQSPRYKITEKSQAVAFWCDPISGHATLYWYRQILGQGPELLVQFQDESVVDDSQLPKDRFSAERLKGVDSTLKIQPAELGDSAMYLCASSSTGYTGELFFGEGSRLTVL.

This clone has only one observation. This chain's CDR3 is CASSPRDTQPSGANVLTF. For the CDR3, the DNA is TGTGCCAGCAGCCCCCGGGACACCCAGCCCTCTGGGGCCAACGTCCTGACTTTC. The chain couples TRBV5-5 to TRBJ2-6; weak D call: TRBD1 (6 bases). The germline gives CDR1 SGHKS, CDR2 YYEKEE (reference sequence). Trimming removed 4 bases at V and 0 bases at J, with 17 bases between. The CDR3 has 18 amino acids. The variable domain in full, completed from reference TRBV5-5 and TRBJ2-6, reads DAGVTQSPTHLIKTRGQQVTLRCSPISGHKSVSWYQQVLGQGPQFIFQYYEKEERGRGNFPDRFSARQFPNYSSELNVNALLLGDSALYLCASSPRDTQPSGANVLTFGAGSRLTVL.

This sequence joins TRBV5-1 and TRBJ1-2, with unresolved D. CDR1 SGHRS and CDR2 YFSETQ come from the germline V gene. This CDR3 has 13 residues. V lost 3 bases, J lost 1 base, and 7 bases lay in between. CDR3 bases: TGCGCCAGCAGCTACCAGGATAACTATGGCTACACCTTC. Amino acids: CASSYQDNYGYTF. The variable domain in full, completed from reference TRBV5-1 and TRBJ1-2, reads KAGVTQTPRYLIKTRGQQVTLSCSPISGHRSVSWYQQTPGQGLQFLFEYFSETQRNKGNFPGRFSGRQFSNSRSEMNVSTLELGDSALYLCASSYQDNYGYTFGSGTRLTVV.

V usage is TRBV3-1 (or the pseudogene TRBV3-2) and J usage is TRBJ2-7; a weak D match, TRBD1 (5 bases). This CDR3 has 14 residues. V was clipped by 0 bases and J by 2 bases, with 8 bases between them. CDR1 is LGHDT and CDR2 is YNNKEL in the germline V gene (reference sequence). In nucleotides, the CDR3 is TGTGCCAGCAGCCAAGATGCCAGGGCCTACGAGCAGTACTTC. Residues: CASSQDARAYEQYF.

This chain joins TRBV5-1 and TRBJ2-6; D is uncertain. The CDR3 is 15 residues long. V shed 1 base and J shed 0 bases, with 5 bases lying between them. The germline V gene encodes CDR1 SGHRS and CDR2 YFSETQ. DNA of the CDR3: TGCGCCAGCAGCTTGCCCAACTCTGGGGCCAACGTCCTGACTTTC. Translated: CASSLPNSGANVLTF. Together with reference TRBV5-1 and TRBJ2-6, the CDR3 gives the full variable domain: KAGVTQTPRYLIKTRGQQVTLSCSPISGHRSVSWYQQTPGQGLQFLFEYFSETQRNKGNFPGRFSGRQFSNSRSEMNVSTLELGDSALYLCASSLPNSGANVLTFGAGSRLTVL.

The sample holds a few counts of this clone. The rearrangement joins TRBV5-1 to TRBJ1-1; 7 positions match TRBD1. Germline CDR1 SGHRS, CDR2 YFSETQ. V lost 4 bases and J lost 1; bases outside the gene matches: 7. The CDR3 length is 15 residues. The CDR3 loop is CASSGTTGRNTEAFF. The CDR3 DNA reads as TGCGCCAGCAGCGGGACGACAGGGCGGAACACTGAAGCTTTCTTT. Full variable domain (rest looked up from reference TRBV5-1 and TRBJ1-1): KAGVTQTPRYLIKTRGQQVTLSCSPISGHRSVSWYQQTPGQGLQFLFEYFSETQRNKGNFPGRFSGRQFSNSRSEMNVSTLELGDSALYLCASSGTTGRNTEAFFGQGTRLTVV.

This chain joins TRBV12-3 or TRBV12-4 and TRBJ2-3, with 9 bases matching TRBD1. This CDR3 has 13 amino acids. Unmatched junction bases numbered 5, after V lost 8 bases and J lost 5 bases. The CDR3 region has the DNA TGTGCCAGCTCGGGACAGGGCCGAGATACGCAGTATTTT. Translating gives CASSGQGRDTQYF.

The chain is built from TRBV6-5 and TRBJ1-5; D possibly corresponds to TRBD1 (5 bases). The V end was cut by 6 bases, the J end by 12 bases, with 15 bases between. This CDR3 is 12 amino acids long. Per the germline V gene, CDR1 is MNHEY and CDR2 is SVGAGI. The CDR3 DNA reads as TGTGCCAGCAGAGATGCTTTAGGGGTCCAGCATTTT. Residues: CASRDALGVQHF.

The V call is TRBV7-2, the J call TRBJ2-7; 9 bases map to TRBD2. Germline values: CDR1 SGHTA, CDR2 FQGNSA. The V and J ends lost 3 bases and 4 bases, in that order; junction bases with no gene match: 7. The CDR3 loop spans 15 amino acids. The CDR3 nucleotides are TGTGCCAGCAGCTTTTTTGGCGGGGGGGAATACGAGCAGTACTTC. Translation: CASSFFGGGEYEQYF.

The V and J genes are TRBV18 and TRBJ2-1; 8 bases are shared with TRBD1. The CDR3 sequence is 14 residues long. CDR1 is KGHSH, CDR2 LQKENI, per germline. J was trimmed by 2 bases and V by 6 bases; bases with no gene match: 3. The CDR3 sequence: CASSDRGTYNEQFF. The CDR3 DNA follows: TGTGCCAGCTCCGACAGGGGAACCTACAATGAGCAGTTCTTC.

The chain has TRBV2 and TRBJ1-1; perhaps TRBD1 as D (6 bases). V lost 4 bases, J lost 1 base, and 7 bases lay in between. CDR3 length: 13 residues. Per the germline V gene, CDR1 is SNHLY and CDR2 is FYNNEI. CDR3 sequence (DNA): TGTGCCAGCAGTGGGACAGCGAACACTGAAGCTTTCTTT. The encoded protein is CASSGTANTEAFF.

On this clone: The same CDR3 arises from other DNA sequences in this sample as well. The chain links TRBV7-2 to TRBJ2-1, with TRBD2 matching 9 bases. The CDR3 is 16 amino acids. Trimming removed 0 bases from V and 5 bases from J; junction bases left unmatched: 5. Looked up from germline, CDR1 is SGHTA and CDR2 is FQGNSA. The CDR3 sequence: CASSLAGAGGHNEQFF. The CDR3 DNA reads as TGTGCCAGCAGCTTAGCGGGAGCGGGGGGCCACAATGAGCAGTTCTTC.

V is TRBV2 and J is TRBJ2-1; D gene unclear. Germline-derived CDR1 and CDR2 are SNHLY and FYNNEI. This CDR3 has 15 amino acids. The V end was cut by 2 bases, the J end by 2 bases, with 10 bases between. In nucleotides, the CDR3 is TGTGCCAGCAGTGAACTAGAAGGCGCCTACAATGAGCAGTTCTTC. Its protein product is CASSELEGAYNEQFF. Together with reference TRBV2 and TRBJ2-1, the CDR3 gives the full variable domain: EPEVTQTPSHQVTQMGQEVILRCVPISNHLYFYWYRQILGQKVEFLVSFYNNEISEKSEIFDDQFSVERPDGSNFTLKIRSTKLEDSAMYFCASSELEGAYNEQFFGPGTRLTVL.

The chain is built from TRBV25-1 and TRBJ2-3, with TRBD2 matching 9 bases. This CDR3 comprises 16 residues. The V segment lost 2 bases and the J segment 2 bases; nucleotides outside the gene matches: 5. CDR1 is MGHDK, CDR2 SYGVNS, per germline. The CDR3 spells CASSEGASGDTDTQYF. Here the CDR3 DNA reads TGTGCCAGCAGTGAAGGGGCTAGCGGGGACACAGATACGCAGTATTTT.

V gene TRBV30 combines with J gene TRBJ2-1, with TRBD2 identical over 10 bases. Germline trimming cut 2 bases from V and 0 bases from J; bases unmatched to any gene: 4. CDR1 is GTSNPN and CDR2 is SVGIG in the germline V gene (reference sequence). This CDR3 has 16 residues. The chain's CDR3 is CAWSTSGVGSYNEQFF. In DNA, the CDR3 is TGTGCCTGGAGTACTAGCGGGGTTGGCTCCTACAATGAGCAGTTCTTC. Together with reference TRBV30 and TRBJ2-1, the CDR3 gives the full variable domain: SQTIHQWPATLVQPVGSPLSLECTVEGTSNPNLYWYRQAAGRGLQLLFYSVGIGQISSEVPQNLSASRPQDRQFILSSKKLLLSDSGFYLCAWSTSGVGSYNEQFFGPGTRLTVL.

This clone was recorded only once. The V and J genes are TRBV7-3 and TRBJ2-1; 8 bases are shared with TRBD1. Germline V gene data show CDR1 as SGHTA and CDR2 as FQGTGA. This CDR3 has 15 residues. V shed 3 bases, J shed 0 bases, and the junction held 1 base outside the gene matches. CDR3 protein: CASSFDRGSYNEQFF. As DNA, the CDR3 is TGTGCCAGCAGCTTCGACAGGGGCTCCTACAATGAGCAGTTCTTC.

This chain uses TRBV6-5 with TRBJ2-6; D may be TRBD1 (6 bases). Germline V CDR1 and CDR2: MNHEY, SVGAGI. V was cut by 2 bases and J by 2 bases, with 10 bases left in between. This CDR3 has 16 amino acids. The CDR3 region is CASSYVRGTGANVLTF. The DNA for the CDR3 is TGTGCCAGCAGTTACGTCAGGGGAACTGGGGCCAACGTCCTGACTTTC.

The rearrangement links TRBV19 to TRBJ1-6; 8 nucleotides align to TRBD1. The CDR3 is 18 residues long. V gave up 0 bases and J gave up 8 bases; unmatched junction bases: 12. CDR1 is LNHDA and CDR2 is SQIVND in the germline V gene (reference sequence). The DNA for the CDR3 is TGTGCCAGTAGTATAGATCCATCCGGGACAGGCCTGTATTCACCCCTCCACTTT. It codes for CASSIDPSGTGLYSPLHF.